This T cell receptor beta chain was sequenced for a study of blood T cells in healthy people across ages (dated by TCRdb to 2015 to 2017). Regarding the study in general: Template switching captured roughly one uniquely barcoded TCR beta cDNA molecule per two T cells in model experiments. Age-related changes in TCR beta repertoire diversity were measured in the study by deep sequencing normalized with unique cDNA molecular identifiers. Four age groups were formed from the donors: young (average roughly 15 years), middle-aged (around 40), aged (around 62) and long-lived (about 80). To avoid experimental bias, donors of different ages were distributed randomly across sequencing lanes. Using the same blood draw, the study looked at two additional independent replicas of 1 million unique cDNA reads for two donors, one aged 18 to 29 and the other aged 80 or older.

Broad study findings and their caveats: Because donor CMV infection status was unknown, age-related changes in expanded clonotypes were potentially confounded. As age increased, observed TCR beta diversity per million T cells dropped in a roughly linear way, and a significant reduction was already evident by age about 40. Observed TCR beta diversity correlated strongly with the percentage of naive T cells measured by flow cytometry. The long-lived group showed more naive CD4+ T cells, fewer expanded clones and increased TCR diversity than the aged group, suggesting age selection. Total diversity estimates from one million sequenced T cells were considered lower bounds and underestimates. Conclusive comparison of naive and antigen-experienced compartments was prevented by the profiling of bulk unsorted PBMCs.

The donors were under 40 Caucasian individuals from Russia, aged 6 to 90 years, who were systemically healthy. Around 10 milliliters of peripheral blood were drawn from each donor into EDTA-treated Vacutainer tubes. Ficoll-Paque density-gradient centrifugation was used to isolate PBMCs, with at least 6 million per sample. Trizol reagent was used to extract total RNA from the PBMCs, yielding at least 5 micrograms per sample. Naive CD45RAhigh/CD27high T cell percentages were measured by flow cytometry on a PBMC aliquot from every donor. Libraries were prepared through 5' RACE. TCRdb lists the instrument as Illumina HiSeq 2500. A second PCR of roughly 7 to 11 cycles was performed with a sample-barcoded 5' primer and a J-beta primer mix. A template-switch 5' adaptor carrying 12 random nucleotides introduced a unique molecular identifier onto each TCR beta cDNA molecule. Each sample yielded at least 3 million CDR3-containing paired-end reads. First-strand cDNA synthesis was performed from all RNA using the Mint cDNA synthesis kit, with priming by a TRBC-specific oligonucleotide. Following uracil-DNA glycosylase treatment, a first 18-cycle PCR with universal primers M1SS and BC2_uni_R was performed on all cDNA. As for the original processing: For normalization, 1 million high-quality reads were randomly selected from each sample, with every read carrying a distinct molecular identifier. Reads sharing molecular identifiers were discarded rather than binned into consensus sequences. MiTCR, run with a Q25 quality threshold and the strictest error-elimination algorithm, handled CDR3 identification, clonotype clustering and error correction. A nonparametric unseen species model with Euler transformation was used to estimate lower-bound total TCR beta diversity. TCRdb itself trimmed the public reads at Q25 with fastp, ran MiXCR and retained productive beta chains. Each CDR3 protein appears once, grouped with its most common genes and DNA. Here the V and J calls rest on TCRdb's processing, not on the authors' analysis. This sample is represented by some 860,000 distinct CDR3 sequences; approximately 53% of them were singletons. The ten largest clones take up roughly 25% of the sample.

As to this clonotype: Its recognized antigen is unknown. It has no much larger one-base neighbor in the sample; base qualities were not kept.

The sequencing input was blood. This TCR came from a man aged 40-50 years in good health.

The CDR3 corresponds to CASSPGTGHLYGYTF. The DNA sequence follows: TGTGCCAGCAGTCCCGGGACAGGGCATCTCTATGGCTACACCTTC. The receptor chain draws on TRBV28 and TRBJ1-2; 9 central nucleotides agree with TRBD1. V lost 5 bases and J lost 4 bases, and the count of bases not matched to a germline gene is 8. Spanning cysteine to phenylalanine, the CDR3 consists of 15 amino acids. The kept DNA is CDR3 alone, 45 bases in frame from the first base. In the germline V gene, CDR1 corresponds to MDHEN and CDR2 to SYDVKM.